These 6 T cell receptor beta chains originate from one sample sequenced in a study of blood T cell repertoires in COVID-19. Method: immunoSEQ multiplex PCR; TCRdb's copy keeps in-frame clones and lacks some. The sample has 200,000 to 300,000 clones, 80% to 90% seen once. Sequenced: peripheral blood. The receptors derive from an elderly woman with COVID-19, enrolled during active disease.

The rearrangement uses TRBV27 and TRBJ1-1; perhaps TRBD1 as D (6 bases). CDR3 length: 14 amino acids. Germline V CDR1 and CDR2: MNHEY, SMNVEV (reference sequence). The ends were cut back, 7 bases at V and 1 base at J, with 13 bases in the middle. CDR3 protein: CASTPQGSNTEAFF. CDR3 DNA: TGTGCCAGCACACCCCAGGGGTCGAACACTGAAGCTTTCTTT.

The CDR3 nucleotides read TGCAGCATGTCATCCGGGGTTAACACTGAAGCTTTCTTT. Translating gives CSMSSGVNTEAFF. The V call is TRBV29-1, the J call TRBJ1-1; D gene unclear. Germline CDR1 SQVTM, CDR2 ANQGSEA. This CDR3 region has 13 residues. Trimming stripped 8 bases from V and 2 bases from J, with 15 bases between.

CDR3 nucleotide sequence: TGTGCCAGTAGTATACAGGGGGCGGGAAAAGAGACCCAGTACTTC. The encoded protein is CASSIQGAGKETQYF. V and J are TRBV19 and TRBJ2-5; 8 positions agree with TRBD1. Trimming removed 2 bases from V and 3 bases from J; junction bases left unmatched: 5. Germline lookup yields CDR1 LNHDA and CDR2 SQIVND (reference sequence). CDR3 length: 15 residues.

This clone was observed a few times. The CDR3, as DNA: TGCGCCAGCAGGACAGGGGCCAATGGCTACACCTTC. Protein: CASRTGANGYTF. The chain couples TRBV5-1 to TRBJ1-2, with TRBD1 matching 8 bases. Losses at the gene ends were 5 bases for V and 6 bases for J; bases not matched to a gene: 3. The CDR3 runs to 12 residues. Germline CDR1 and CDR2: SGHRS and YFSETQ.

The rearrangement uses TRBV2 and TRBJ1-2; TRBD1 matches 7 bases. Per germline, CDR1 SNHLY and CDR2 FYNNEI. CDR3 length equals 12 residues. J was trimmed by 8 bases and V by 5 bases; bases with no gene match: 5. The CDR3 loop reads CASSPDRAGYTF. Written as DNA, the CDR3 is TGTGCCAGCAGTCCCGACAGGGCCGGCTACACCTTC.

This clone showed up many times. J is TRBJ2-2 and V is TRBV7-3, with a weak D call TRBD1 (6 bases). The ends were cut back, 5 bases at V and 2 bases at J, with 15 bases in the middle. Germline assignment: CDR1 SGHTA and CDR2 FQGTGA. CDR3 length equals 16 residues. The CDR3 region is CASSPQGIGNTGELFF. The CDR3 coding sequence is TGTGCCAGCAGCCCTCAGGGGATCGGAAACACCGGGGAGCTGTTTTTT. Supplemented by reference TRBV7-3 and TRBJ2-2, the full variable domain reads GAGVSQTPSNKVTEKGKYVELRCDPISGHTALYWYRQSLGQGPEFLIYFQGTGAADDSGLPNDRFFAVRPEGSVSTLKIQRTERGDSAVYLCASSPQGIGNTGELFFGEGSRLTVL.